The 24 T cell receptor beta chains presented below share a single source sample, sequenced in a study of T cell repertoires in cytomegalovirus infection. The antigens these receptors bind are not known. TCRdb ran MiXCR on the reads and lists one entry per CDR3 protein. Altogether about 130,000 distinct CDR3 sequences are present, more than 20% being singletons, with the ten largest covering about 37%. Sequenced: PBMCs, sequenced either directly or after in vitro stimulation (not recorded which). Receptor source: a human donor in good health (CMV status not recorded). Some clones in this sample may be carry-over from other donors' samples.

V usage is TRBV7-8 and J usage is TRBJ1-5; unclear D gene. Germline-derived CDR1 and CDR2 are SGHVS and FQNEAQ. The V end was cut by 1 base, the J end by 0 bases, with 10 bases between. There are 16 residues in the CDR3. The CDR3 DNA reads TGTGCCAGCAGCTTAGGTCCCGGCCATAGCAATCAGCCCCAGCATTTT. Translation gives CASSLGPGHSNQPQHF.

CDR3 loop: CASSLAGGITDTQYF. CDR3 in DNA: TGTGCCAGCAGCTTAGCGGGAGGAATCACAGATACGCAGTATTTT. The chain uses TRBV13 and TRBJ2-3, with 7 nucleotides matching TRBD2. Germline loops: CDR1 PRHDT, CDR2 FYEKMQ (reference sequence). V lost 1 base and J lost 2; bases outside the gene matches: 3. The CDR3 is made up of 15 amino acids.

There are a few counts of this clonotype. The V gene is TRBV28, the J gene TRBJ2-1; 8 bases line up with TRBD2. There are 15 residues in the CDR3. Germline values: CDR1 MDHEN, CDR2 SYDVKM. After removal of 7 bases from V and 5 bases from J, the junction contained 10 bases not matched to a gene. The CDR3 nucleotides read TGTGCCAGCATCACCGGGGGGGGGACTAACAATGAGCAGTTCTTC. This gives the protein CASITGGGTNNEQFF.

The chain employs TRBV5-4 and TRBJ1-1; no firm D call. V gave up 0 bases and J gave up 1 base, with 10 bases separating them. CDR3 length: 15 amino acids. CDR1 and CDR2 (germline): SGHNT, YYREEE (reference sequence). CDR3: CASSLDPIPNTEAFF. In DNA, the CDR3 is TGTGCCAGCAGCTTGGACCCGATCCCGAACACTGAAGCTTTCTTT.

The chain links TRBV27 to TRBJ2-3; D perhaps matches TRBD1 (5 bases). Germline CDR1 reads MNHEY; CDR2 reads SMNVEV (reference sequence). V was cut by 6 bases and J by 6 bases, with 13 bases left in between. This CDR3 is built from 13 residues. The CDR3 sequence is CASSRTNRDTQYF. In nucleotides, the CDR3 is TGTGCCAGCAGCAGAACTAACAGGGATACGCAGTATTTT.

This clonotype was seen at least ten times. The chain recombines TRBV7-2 with TRBJ2-1; unclear D gene. The CDR3 runs to 14 residues. V lost 5 bases and J 6 bases, leaving 14 bases between the germline ends. CDR1 SGHTA and CDR2 FQGNSA come from the germline V gene. CDR3 sequence reads: CASSGKPSGNEQFF. The CDR3 nucleotides are TGTGCCAGCAGCGGGAAACCCAGTGGCAATGAGCAGTTCTTC.

The sample holds many counts of this clonotype. The V gene is TRBV4-1, the J gene TRBJ2-1; 10 nucleotides agree with TRBD2. The germline V gene has CDR1 MGHRA and CDR2 YSYEKL. The CDR3 spans 15 residues. V dropped 0 bases and J dropped 10; count of bases not matched to a gene: 6. The CDR3 protein is CASSQELAGTTEQFF. DNA for the CDR3: TGCGCCAGCAGCCAAGAACTAGCGGGGACCACGGAGCAGTTCTTC.

The chain links TRBV6-6 to TRBJ2-2; 7 nucleotides line up with TRBD1. Germline CDR1 MNHNY, CDR2 SVGAGI (reference sequence). CDR3 length: 16 amino acids. With V trimmed by 0 bases and J by 0 bases, 1 base remained unmatched. The CDR3 region has the DNA TGTGCCAGCAGTTACTCAGGGGGCGCGAACACCGGGGAGCTGTTTTTT. Its translation: CASSYSGGANTGELFF.

This clonotype has more than one count but fewer than ten. The rearrangement joins TRBV3-1 to TRBJ2-5; D not resolved. The CDR3 has 13 residues. CDR1 and CDR2 from the germline V gene are LGHDT and YNNKEL (reference sequence). Trimming removed 1 base at V and 4 bases at J, with 7 bases between. CDR3 amino acids: CASSQVRRETQYF. The DNA of the CDR3 is TGTGCCAGCAGCCAAGTGCGGCGAGAGACCCAGTACTTC.

This clonotype was counted once. A much larger clone sits a single nucleotide away, making a read error possible. V usage is TRBV7-2 and J usage is TRBJ2-5; D call uncertain. CDR1 is SGHTA and CDR2 is FQGNSA in the germline V gene. The CDR3 is 14 residues long. The CDR3 here is CASSLRVRPETLYF. CDR3 nucleotide sequence: TGTGCCAGCAGCCTTAGGGTCAGGCCCGAGACCCTGTACTTC. The variable domain in full, with the rest retrieved from reference TRBV7-2 and TRBJ2-5, is GAGVSQSPSNKVTEKGKDVELRCDPISGHTALYWYRQSLGQGLEFLIYFQGNSAPDKSGLPSDRFSAERTGGSVSTLTIQRTQQEDSAVYLCASSLRVRPETLYFGPGTRLLVL.

This chain joins TRBV5-6 and TRBJ1-2; D is unclear. The V and J ends lost 2 bases and 8 bases respectively, with 13 bases between them. CDR1 is SGHDT and CDR2 is YYEEEE in the germline V gene. This CDR3 region has 13 residues. The CDR3, as DNA: TGTGCCAGCAGCTTTACAGATGGGTACGGCTACACCTTC. Residues: CASSFTDGYGYTF.

This chain uses TRBV29-1 with TRBJ2-3; D is undetermined. Germline CDR1 SQVTM, CDR2 ANQGSEA. The CDR3 covers 13 residues. V lost 1 base and J lost 2, with 7 bases in between. The CDR3 protein is CSVEVGYTDTQYF. The CDR3, as DNA: TGCAGCGTTGAAGTTGGCTACACAGATACGCAGTATTTT.

The V call is TRBV7-8, the J call TRBJ1-5; the D is unclear. Trimming removed 5 bases at V and 10 bases at J, with 12 bases between. Germline lookup yields CDR1 SGHVS and CDR2 FQNEAQ. The length of the CDR3 is 12 residues. The CDR3 here is CASSPMGDPQHF. The CDR3 region has the DNA TGTGCCAGCAGCCCCATGGGAGATCCCCAGCATTTT.

V and J are TRBV4-3 and TRBJ2-1, with TRBD2 matching 13 bases. Per the germline V gene, CDR1 is LGHNA and CDR2 is YSLEER. J was trimmed by 8 bases and V by 3 bases; bases with no gene match: 7. This CDR3 is 16 amino acids long. The CDR3 DNA follows: TGCGCCAGCAGCCATACCGGGACTAGCGGGAAGGATGAGCAGTTCTTC. Amino acid sequence: CASSHTGTSGKDEQFF.

This clonotype has a count of ten or more. V usage is TRBV7-2 and J usage is TRBJ2-7; D unresolved. The length of the CDR3 is 13 residues. Trimming cost V 5 bases and J 1 base, with 9 bases left between them. Germline assignment: CDR1 SGHTA and CDR2 FQGNSA. The CDR3 is CASSPTNSYEQYV. For the CDR3, the DNA is TGTGCCAGCAGCCCTACCAATTCCTACGAGCAGTACGTC.

The rearrangement links TRBV27 to TRBJ1-3, with D possibly matching TRBD1 (5 bases). The V end lost 5 bases, the J end lost 5 bases, and 13 bases lay between the germline ends. The CDR3 covers 14 residues. Germline V gene data show CDR1 as MNHEY and CDR2 as SMNVEV (reference sequence). CDR3 residues: CASSPSGGRNTIYF. The DNA for the CDR3 is TGTGCCAGCAGTCCCAGTGGGGGTCGAAACACCATATATTTT.

CDR3 coding DNA: TGCAGTGCTAGAGAGTCGGGACAGAACAATCAGCCCCAGCATTTT. Translating it yields CSARESGQNNQPQHF. The rearrangement uses TRBV20-1 and TRBJ1-5; TRBD1 matches 7 bases. Germline lookup yields CDR1 DFQATT and CDR2 SNEGSKA (reference sequence). This CDR3 comprises 15 residues. V shed 0 bases, J shed 3 bases, and the junction held 5 bases outside the gene matches.

In its sample, this clonotype was seen a few times. The rearrangement uses TRBV19 and TRBJ2-4; 8 positions match TRBD2. CDR3 length equals 16 residues. The germline V gene has CDR1 LNHDA and CDR2 SQIVND (reference sequence). Trimming took 4 bases from V and 8 from J; bases not matched to a gene: 13. In DNA, the CDR3 is TGTGCCAGTAGTACCTCCTTAGCGGGAAAATTGGACATTCAGTACTTC. Protein: CASSTSLAGKLDIQYF.

This clonotype has only one observation. V usage is TRBV28 and J usage is TRBJ2-7, with 11 bases lining up with TRBD2. Losses at the gene ends were 5 bases for V and 8 bases for J; bases not matched to a gene: 8. Germline V gene data show CDR1 as MDHEN and CDR2 as SYDVKM. The CDR3 consists of 14 residues. The CDR3 here is CASSPPGTSGKQYF. Here the CDR3 DNA reads TGTGCCAGCAGTCCCCCCGGGACTAGCGGAAAGCAGTACTTC.

V usage is TRBV6-6 and J usage is TRBJ2-7, with D unclear. V lost 6 bases to trimming and J lost 0 bases, with 12 bases between them. The CDR3 extends over 14 amino acids. In germline, CDR1 is MNHNY, CDR2 SVGAGI (reference sequence). CDR3 sequence (DNA): TGTGCCAGCAGGCAGACATTCACCTCCTACGAGCAGTACTTC. Translating gives CASRQTFTSYEQYF.

There are many counts of this clonotype. The chain has TRBV7-6 and TRBJ2-3; D gene ambiguous. This CDR3 contains 14 residues. With 4 bases removed from V and 1 base from J, the gap between germline ends came to 9 bases. Looked up from germline, CDR1 is SGHVS and CDR2 is FNYEAQ. The CDR3 loop is CASSSQWGTDTQYF. The CDR3 bases are TGTGCCAGCAGCTCACAGTGGGGCACAGATACGCAGTATTTT.

The V gene is TRBV11-2, the J gene TRBJ2-5; D ambiguous. Trimming removed 1 base at V and 0 bases at J, with 6 bases between. The germline gives CDR1 SGHAT, CDR2 FQNNGV. This CDR3 has 14 residues. The CDR3 is CASSLVSNQETQYF. DNA of the CDR3: TGTGCCAGCAGCTTAGTTTCGAACCAAGAGACCCAGTACTTC.

The V and J genes are TRBV3-1 and TRBJ2-1, with 7 bases fitting TRBD2. This CDR3 is built from 15 residues. The ends lost 0 bases at V and 2 bases at J; junction bases unmatched: 1. Germline values: CDR1 LGHDT, CDR2 YNNKEL (reference sequence). CDR3 sequence (DNA): TGTGCCAGCAGCCAAGAGACTAGCCCCTACAATGAGCAGTTCTTC. Protein product: CASSQETSPYNEQFF.

This clonotype has at least ten counts. The chain joins TRBV7-2 to TRBJ2-1, with 7 bases aligning to TRBD2. Trimming cost V 3 bases and J 5 bases; bases outside gene matches: 13. This CDR3 has 17 residues. Germline assignment: CDR1 SGHTA and CDR2 FQGNSA. CDR3 in amino acids: CASSFYLGDYNNNEQFF. The CDR3, as DNA: TGTGCCAGCAGCTTCTACCTCGGGGACTACAACAACAATGAGCAGTTCTTC.